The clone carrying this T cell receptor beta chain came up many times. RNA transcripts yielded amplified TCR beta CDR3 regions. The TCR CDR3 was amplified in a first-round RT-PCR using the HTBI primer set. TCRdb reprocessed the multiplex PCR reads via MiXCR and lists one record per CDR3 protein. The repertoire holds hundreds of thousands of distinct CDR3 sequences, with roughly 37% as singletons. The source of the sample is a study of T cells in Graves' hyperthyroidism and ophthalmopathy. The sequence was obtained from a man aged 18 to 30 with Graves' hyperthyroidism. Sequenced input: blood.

The CDR3 sequence is CASSPQRETQYF. The DNA of the CDR3 is TGTGCCAGCAGCCCACAGAGGGAGACCCAGTACTTC. The rearrangement joins TRBV7-2 to TRBJ2-5; D is undetermined. Germline V gene data show CDR1 as SGHTA and CDR2 as FQGNSA. The CDR3 extends over 12 amino acids. V lost 5 bases, J lost 5 bases, and 9 bases lay in between.